The clone carrying this T cell receptor (beta chain) occurred a few times. V shed 4 bases and J shed 0 bases, with 0 bases lying between them. CDR1 and CDR2 from the germline V gene are DFQATT and SNEGSKA (reference sequence). CDR3 length: 10 amino acids. TCRdb's copy holds only in-frame clones and misses some; the assay was immunoSEQ multiplex PCR. The sample records about 76,000 clones, approximately 88% being singletons. These data are taken from a study of OX40 agonist ivuxolimab in advanced cancers. The chain joins TRBV20-1 to TRBJ1-2; D ambiguous. The starting material was CD4+ or CD8+ T cells sorted from blood, obtained in a trial of the OX40 agonist ivuxolimab. This receptor was obtained from an adult with an advanced solid tumor such as melanoma, head and neck, liver or kidney cancer. The DNA of the CDR3 is TGCAGTGCTACTAACTATGGCTACACCTTC. The encoded protein is CSATNYGYTF.